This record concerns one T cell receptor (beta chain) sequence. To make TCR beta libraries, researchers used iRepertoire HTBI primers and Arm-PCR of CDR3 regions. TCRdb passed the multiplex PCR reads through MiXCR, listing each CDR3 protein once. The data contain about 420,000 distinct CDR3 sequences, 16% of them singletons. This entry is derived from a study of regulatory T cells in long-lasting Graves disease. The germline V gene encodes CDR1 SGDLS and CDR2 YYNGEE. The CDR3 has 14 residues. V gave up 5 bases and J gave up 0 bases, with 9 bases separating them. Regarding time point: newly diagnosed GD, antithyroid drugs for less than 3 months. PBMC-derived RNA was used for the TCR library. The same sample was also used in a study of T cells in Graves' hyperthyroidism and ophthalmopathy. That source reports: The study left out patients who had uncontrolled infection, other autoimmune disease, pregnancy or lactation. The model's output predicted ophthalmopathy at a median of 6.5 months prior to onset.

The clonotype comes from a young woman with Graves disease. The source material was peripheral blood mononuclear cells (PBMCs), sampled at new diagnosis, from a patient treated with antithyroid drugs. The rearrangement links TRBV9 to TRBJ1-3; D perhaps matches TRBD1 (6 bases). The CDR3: CASSATGSGNTIYF. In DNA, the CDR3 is TGTGCCAGCAGTGCGACAGGCTCTGGAAACACCATATATTTT.